Below are 18 T cell receptor beta chains sequenced from a single sample in a study of PD-1 blockade in classical Hodgkin lymphoma. Every one of the patients relapsed after autologous stem cell transplantation (brentuximab vedotin exposure was variable). Clones were sequenced by immunoSEQ multiplex PCR, and TCRdb holds only the in-frame ones, with some missing. The table has some 84,000 clones, around 90% seen once. The sample in question was peripheral blood mononuclear cells (PBMCs), obtained before the second cycle of nivolumab. Receptors originate from a human donor with classical Hodgkin lymphoma.

The chain carries TRBV15 and TRBJ2-7; tentative D call: TRBD1 (6 bases). V lost 3 bases and J 4 bases, leaving 13 bases between the germline ends. Germline V gives CDR1 LNHNV, CDR2 YYDKDF (reference sequence). CDR3 length: 14 amino acids. The CDR3 here is CATSRDSSGYEQYF. CDR3 DNA: TGTGCCACCAGCAGGGACAGCTCAGGATACGAGCAGTACTTC.

The chain carries TRBV5-1 and TRBJ1-4; perhaps TRBD1 as D (6 bases). CDR3 length: 14 residues. V dropped 6 bases and J dropped 8 bases, with 17 bases sitting between them. Germline loops: CDR1 SGHRS, CDR2 YFSETQ. CDR3 residues: CASTTQGLGEKLFF. In DNA, the CDR3 is TGCGCCAGCACCACCCAGGGGTTAGGGGAAAAACTGTTTTTT.

V gene TRBV5-5 combines with J gene TRBJ2-3; 10 bases align to TRBD2. The V and J ends lost 1 base and 4 bases, in that order; junction bases with no gene match: 3. Germline V lookup: CDR1 SGHKS, CDR2 YYEKEE (reference sequence). This CDR3 has 15 residues. The CDR3 region is CASSLLAGAPDTQYF. Here the CDR3 DNA reads TGTGCCAGCAGCTTGCTAGCGGGAGCACCAGATACGCAGTATTTT.

In this sample, this clone turned up once. The chain recombines TRBV4-1 with TRBJ2-5; TRBD2 aligns across 9 bases. With 1 base clipped from V and 3 bases from J, the junction kept 6 bases outside the gene matches. The length of the CDR3 is 16 residues. Germline CDR1 and CDR2: MGHRA and YSYEKL. The CDR3 protein is CASSQVVTSGKETQYF. The CDR3 nucleotides read TGCGCCAGCAGCCAAGTTGTGACTAGCGGCAAAGAGACCCAGTACTTC.

V and J are TRBV27 and TRBJ2-7; TRBD1 matches at 7 bases. CDR1 is MNHEY and CDR2 is SMNVEV in the germline V gene (reference sequence). There are 16 residues in the CDR3. Germline trimming cut 10 bases from V and 8 bases from J; bases unmatched to any gene: 23. For the CDR3, the DNA is TGTGCCAAGGCCGATAAGGGGGCTTTTCGAAGGGGGAAGCAGTACTTC. Translating it yields CAKADKGAFRRGKQYF.

V usage is TRBV5-4 and J usage is TRBJ1-3; a weak D match, TRBD1 (6 bases). The CDR3 loop spans 19 amino acids. V was cut by 3 bases and J by 0 bases, with 22 bases left in between. Germline V gene data show CDR1 as SGHNT and CDR2 as YYREEE (reference sequence). The CDR3 protein is CASSSDLTVDRFSGNTIYF. The CDR3, as DNA: TGTGCCAGCAGCTCGGACCTCACGGTAGACAGGTTCTCTGGAAACACCATATATTTT.

The chain joins TRBV4-1 to TRBJ2-2, with a tentative D call TRBD1 (5 bases). The germline gives CDR1 MGHRA, CDR2 YSYEKL. This CDR3 spans 17 amino acids. V was clipped by 4 bases and J by 8 bases, with 23 bases between them. The DNA of the CDR3 is TGCGCCAGCAGCCCATGGGCCAGGGTGCAGAGAAGGGGGGAGCTGTTTTTT. Translating gives CASSPWARVQRRGELFF.

V gene TRBV18 combines with J gene TRBJ1-1; no reliable D call. This CDR3 region has 13 residues. The germline V gene has CDR1 KGHSH and CDR2 LQKENI. V was clipped by 2 bases and J by 3 bases, with 7 bases between them. DNA of the CDR3: TGTGCCAGCTCACCAAATAAGGACACTGAAGCTTTCTTT. Protein product: CASSPNKDTEAFF.

The chain is built from TRBV7-9 and TRBJ1-3; TRBD1 agrees at 9 bases. J was trimmed by 4 bases and V by 2 bases; bases with no gene match: 3. CDR3 length: 15 residues. The germline CDR1 and CDR2 sequences are SEHNR and FQNEAQ (reference sequence). The CDR3 bases are TGTGCCAGCAGCTTATGGGACAGGGAAGGAAACACCATATATTTT. It specifies CASSLWDREGNTIYF.

The chain has TRBV30 and TRBJ1-5, with 7 bases identical to TRBD1. The germline V gene encodes CDR1 GTSNPN and CDR2 SVGIG (reference sequence). This CDR3 is built from 15 residues. Trimming at V came to 5 bases and at J to 0 bases, leaving 7 bases not matched to a gene. The CDR3 sequence is CAWQGEPYSNQPQHF. The CDR3 region has the DNA TGTGCCTGGCAGGGGGAGCCCTATAGCAATCAGCCCCAGCATTTT.

This chain joins TRBV7-8 and TRBJ2-1; TRBD2 is a possible D gene (6 bases). CDR3 length: 16 residues. The V gene's germline CDR1 is SGHVS and CDR2 FQNEAQ. Trimming shortened V by 1 base and J by 0 bases, and 10 bases separated the two germline ends. CDR3 coding DNA: TGTGCCAGCAGCTTAGTAACGGGAGTCTCCTACAATGAGCAGTTCTTC. Translating it yields CASSLVTGVSYNEQFF.

Turning to this clone: Sequence at one end of the junction differs from germline and may be a read error. The chain carries TRBV28 and TRBJ2-7; D may be TRBD2 (6 bases). The CDR3 contains 13 residues. Germline values: CDR1 MDHEN, CDR2 SYDVKM. The CDR3 reads CASSLPSRLGVNF. The CDR3 nucleotides are TGTGCCAGCAGTTTACCCTCCCGACTAGGCGTAAACTTC.

V gene TRBV4-3 combines with J gene TRBJ1-1; 10 bases are a match to TRBD1. The CDR3 sequence is 15 residues long. Unmatched junction bases numbered 6, after V lost 3 bases and J lost 5 bases. Germline CDR1 is LGHNA and CDR2 is YSLEER. CDR3 in amino acids: CASSHRGTGVTEAFF. Written as DNA, the CDR3 is TGCGCCAGCAGCCACCGCGGGACAGGGGTTACTGAAGCTTTCTTT.

The chain has TRBV11-2 and TRBJ2-5; TRBD2 matches at 12 bases. The CDR3 is 14 residues long. J gave up 4 bases and V 5 bases, and 2 bases lay outside the gene matches. Germline V gives CDR1 SGHAT, CDR2 FQNNGV. This chain's CDR3 is CASSKGLAGETQYF. In DNA, the CDR3 is TGTGCCAGCAGCAAGGGACTAGCGGGAGAGACCCAGTACTTC.

V gene TRBV2 combines with J gene TRBJ1-2; D is perhaps TRBD1 (6 bases). Trimming took 3 bases from V and 5 from J, leaving 10 bases between them. Germline loops: CDR1 SNHLY, CDR2 FYNNEI. This CDR3 spans 13 amino acids. The CDR3 nucleotides are TGTGCCAGCAGTGATAAACAGGGTTATGGCTACACCTTC. It is translated as CASSDKQGYGYTF.

The chain uses TRBV6-1 and TRBJ2-3; 12 bases align to TRBD2. This CDR3 spans 19 amino acids. From germline, CDR1 is MNHNS and CDR2 SASEGT. Trimming cost V 6 bases and J 2 bases; bases outside gene matches: 15. This chain's CDR3 is CASREYGGGTSGFTDTQYF. The CDR3 nucleotides read TGTGCCAGCAGAGAATATGGGGGTGGGACTAGCGGGTTCACAGATACGCAGTATTTT.

This chain joins TRBV6-4 and TRBJ2-7; tentative D call: TRBD1 (6 bases). The germline CDR1 and CDR2 sequences are MRHNA and SNTAGT. The CDR3 runs 13 residues. Deletions cut 2 bases from V and 5 bases from J, with 10 bases between. CDR3 sequence reads: CASSDEAGDEQYF. The DNA of the CDR3 is TGTGCCAGCAGTGACGAGGCAGGGGACGAGCAGTACTTC.

The genes are TRBV18 and TRBJ1-2, with D possibly TRBD1 on 5 matching bases. CDR1 KGHSH and CDR2 LQKENI come from the germline V gene. Trimming stripped 0 bases from V and 2 bases from J, with 10 bases between. The CDR3 is 15 amino acids. CDR3 region: CASSPPLWGNYGYTF. CDR3 in DNA: TGTGCCAGCTCACCACCGTTATGGGGGAACTATGGCTACACCTTC. The variable domain in full, with the rest retrieved from reference TRBV18 and TRBJ1-2, is NAGVMQNPRHLVRRRGQEARLRCSPMKGHSHVYWYRQLPEEGLKFMVYLQKENIIDESGMPKERFSAEFPKEGPSILRIQQVVRGDSAAYFCASSPPLWGNYGYTFGSGTRLTVV.